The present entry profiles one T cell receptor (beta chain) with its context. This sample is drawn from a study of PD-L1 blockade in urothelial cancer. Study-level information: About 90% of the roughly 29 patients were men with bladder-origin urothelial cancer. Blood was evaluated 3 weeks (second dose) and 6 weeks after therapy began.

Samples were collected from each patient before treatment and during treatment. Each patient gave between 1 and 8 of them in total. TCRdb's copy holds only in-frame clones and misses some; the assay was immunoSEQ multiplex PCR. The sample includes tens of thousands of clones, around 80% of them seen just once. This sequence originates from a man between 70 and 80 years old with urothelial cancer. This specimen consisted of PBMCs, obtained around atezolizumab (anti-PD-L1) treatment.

Here the CDR3 reads CASGGGTGGRGEQFF. CDR3 sequence (DNA): TGTGCCAGCGGGGGGGGGACAGGGGGAAGGGGTGAGCAGTTCTTC. The chain has TRBV6-1 and TRBJ2-1; 11 bases agree with TRBD1. Trimming cost V 8 bases and J 9 bases; bases outside gene matches: 12. The germline V gene encodes CDR1 MNHNS and CDR2 SASEGT. CDR3 length equals 15 residues.